The 31 T cell receptor beta chains presented below share a single source sample, sequenced in a study of blood T cell repertoires in COVID-19. The assay was immunoSEQ multiplex PCR, and TCRdb's table has in-frame clones only and misses some. The sample lists about 430,000 clones; approximately 91% were seen once. Sequencing input: PBMCs or T cells enriched from blood (not recorded which). The receptors derive from a woman aged 18-29 years who had been exposed to COVID-19.

This rearrangement joins TRBV28 to TRBJ2-7; 7 bases align to TRBD1. This CDR3 spans 13 amino acids. V trimming: 8 bases; J trimming: 3 bases; junction bases outside the gene matches: 7. The V gene's germline CDR1 is MDHEN and CDR2 SYDVKM. In DNA, the CDR3 is TGTGCCAGCCTCCCAGGGGGATACTACGAGCAGTACTTC. This codes for CASLPGGYYEQYF.

V and J are TRBV7-2 and TRBJ1-2; 11 positions agree with TRBD1. The CDR3 extends over 15 amino acids. Germline CDR1 is SGHTA and CDR2 is FQGNSA. After removal of 3 bases from V and 5 bases from J, the junction contained 5 bases not matched to a gene. CDR3 in DNA: TGTGCCAGCAGCTTCAGGACAGGGGGCGATTATGGCTACACCTTC. Its translation: CASSFRTGGDYGYTF.

The chain recombines TRBV2 with TRBJ2-7, with D perhaps TRBD2 (5 bases). CDR3 length equals 15 residues. The germline V gene encodes CDR1 SNHLY and CDR2 FYNNEI. The ends were cut back, 6 bases at V and 0 bases at J, with 15 bases in the middle. CDR3 protein: CASRDPTRSSYEQYF. For the CDR3, the DNA is TGTGCCAGCAGGGACCCTACTAGGAGCTCCTACGAGCAGTACTTC. The full variable domain, rest sourced from reference TRBV2 and TRBJ2-7, is EPEVTQTPSHQVTQMGQEVILRCVPISNHLYFYWYRQILGQKVEFLVSFYNNEISEKSEIFDDQFSVERPDGSNFTLKIRSTKLEDSAMYFCASRDPTRSSYEQYFGPGTRLTVT.

This chain uses TRBV13 with TRBJ2-7; D gene ambiguous. Trimming took off 3 bases at V and 5 bases at J, with 14 bases between the two ends. CDR3 length: 14 residues. The germline V gene encodes CDR1 PRHDT and CDR2 FYEKMQ (reference sequence). Here the CDR3 reads CASSLETESHEQYF. The CDR3 DNA follows: TGTGCCAGCAGCTTGGAGACTGAGTCCCACGAGCAGTACTTC.

The rearrangement links TRBV6-5 to TRBJ2-5; 7 nucleotides line up with TRBD1. V was pared by 2 bases and J by 2 bases, with 5 bases of the junction left unmatched. This CDR3 has 15 residues. CDR1 MNHEY and CDR2 SVGAGI come from the germline V gene. CDR3 protein: CASSYGRGWQETQYF. The CDR3 nucleotides read TGTGCCAGCAGTTACGGCAGGGGGTGGCAAGAGACCCAGTACTTC.

The chain employs TRBV4-3 and TRBJ1-2, with 7 bases aligning to TRBD1. The junction had 3 bases not matched to a gene; V was cut back by 1 base and J by 1 base. The CDR3 is 15 amino acids. The germline V gene encodes CDR1 LGHNA and CDR2 YSLEER. DNA of the CDR3: TGCGCCAGCAGCCAAGTTACAGGGGTTAACTATGGCTACACCTTC. Amino acids: CASSQVTGVNYGYTF.

The genes are TRBV19 and TRBJ2-5; 9 bases align to TRBD1. This CDR3 is 11 amino acids long. CDR1 is LNHDA, CDR2 SQIVND, per germline (reference sequence). V shed 8 bases, J shed 7 bases, and the junction held 2 bases outside the gene matches. The CDR3 loop reads CASGTGWTQYF. CDR3 coding DNA: TGTGCCAGTGGGACAGGGTGGACCCAGTACTTC.

The chain employs TRBV6-5 and TRBJ1-5, with TRBD1 matching over 8 bases. The germline V gene has CDR1 MNHEY and CDR2 SVGAGI. The CDR3 sequence is 15 residues long. Trimming took 6 bases from V and 3 from J; bases not matched to a gene: 7. Here the CDR3 reads CASRLGQEINQPQHF. In nucleotides, the CDR3 is TGTGCCAGCAGGCTGGGACAGGAGATCAATCAGCCCCAGCATTTT.

This chain joins TRBV19 and TRBJ1-2; 8 bases are shared with TRBD1. This CDR3 spans 14 amino acids. Trimming at V came to 7 bases and at J to 4 bases, leaving 8 bases not matched to a gene. CDR1 LNHDA and CDR2 SQIVND come from the germline V gene (reference sequence). The CDR3 DNA reads as TGTGCCAGTATGCCAGGGGGCCTCACCTATGGCTACACCTTC. Its translation: CASMPGGLTYGYTF.

The genes are TRBV3-1 (or the pseudogene TRBV3-2) and TRBJ2-3; 12 nucleotides match TRBD2. Germline V CDR1 and CDR2: LGHDT, YNNKEL (reference sequence). CDR3 size: 17 residues. V shed 1 base and J 5 bases; nucleotides not matched to a gene: 7. The CDR3, as DNA: TGTGCCAGCAGCCAAGGGACTAGCGGGGCGGGTGGAGATACGCAGTATTTT. It specifies CASSQGTSGAGGDTQYF.

This clone showed up just a few times. The chain is built from TRBV6-2 or TRBV6-3 and TRBJ1-1; D is possibly TRBD1 (6 bases). Trimming stripped 2 bases from V and 4 bases from J, with 11 bases between. Germline CDR1 MNHEY, CDR2 SVGEGT. This CDR3 is built from 14 residues. CDR3 loop: CASSYGTTPTEAFF. The CDR3 DNA reads TGTGCCAGCAGTTACGGGACAACCCCCACTGAAGCTTTCTTT.

The genes are TRBV7-9 and TRBJ1-4; 8 nucleotides line up with TRBD1. CDR1 SEHNR and CDR2 FQNEAQ come from the germline V gene (reference sequence). The CDR3 is 14 residues long. V lost 5 bases, J lost 6 bases, and 5 bases stayed unmatched. CDR3 in DNA: TGTGCCAGCAGCAAAGACAGGGGCGATGAAAAACTGTTTTTT. It translates to CASSKDRGDEKLFF.

The gene calls are TRBV27 and TRBJ2-7, with TRBD2 identical over 10 bases. V gave up 8 bases and J gave up 4 bases; unmatched junction bases: 5. The length of the CDR3 is 13 residues. Germline V gene lookup returns CDR1 MNHEY and CDR2 SMNVEV (reference sequence). The CDR3 nucleotides read TGTGCCAGCGCTAGCGGGAGTCCGTACGAGCAGTACTTC. It codes for CASASGSPYEQYF.

The rearrangement joins TRBV7-9 to TRBJ1-3; 7 bases are shared with TRBD1. Germline trimming cut 4 bases from V and 4 bases from J; bases unmatched to any gene: 4. Per germline, CDR1 SEHNR and CDR2 FQNEAQ (reference sequence). The CDR3 extends over 14 amino acids. The CDR3 DNA follows: TGTGCCAGCAGCTACGGGACAGCGGGAAACACCATATATTTT. Translation: CASSYGTAGNTIYF.

This sequence joins TRBV11-3 and TRBJ2-2; D unclear. V lost 1 base to trimming and J lost 1 base, with 4 bases between them. The CDR3 has 14 amino acids. Germline CDR1 is SGHNT and CDR2 is YENEEA. CDR3 in amino acids: CASSLVRNTGELFF. The CDR3 nucleotides are TGTGCCAGCAGCTTAGTGAGGAACACCGGGGAGCTGTTTTTT.

This chain joins TRBV7-3 and TRBJ2-7; TRBD2 matches at 8 bases. With V trimmed by 2 bases and J by 3 bases, 6 bases remained unmatched. The CDR3 has 15 amino acids. Germline-derived CDR1 and CDR2 are SGHTA and FQGTGA. The CDR3 reads CASSLAAGGYYEQYF. CDR3 in DNA: TGTGCCAGCAGCTTAGCCGCGGGGGGATACTACGAGCAGTACTTC.

This chain connects TRBV30 to TRBJ2-1; D unclear. This CDR3 spans 13 amino acids. Trimming cost V 3 bases and J 0 bases, with 6 bases left between them. Germline assignment: CDR1 GTSNPN and CDR2 SVGIG (reference sequence). This CDR3 is CAWSPNSYNEQFF. The DNA for the CDR3 is TGTGCCTGGAGCCCCAACTCCTACAATGAGCAGTTCTTC.

This sequence joins TRBV19 and TRBJ2-3; TRBD1 matches 9 bases. The CDR3 loop spans 11 amino acids. Looked up from germline, CDR1 is LNHDA and CDR2 is SQIVND (reference sequence). After removal of 5 bases from V and 10 bases from J, the junction contained 1 base not matched to a gene. CDR3 region: CASSHRGPQYF. For the CDR3, the DNA is TGTGCCAGTAGTCACAGGGGGCCGCAGTATTTT.

The chain carries TRBV5-1 and TRBJ2-7; 7 bases align to TRBD1. Trimming took 5 bases from V and 2 from J; bases not matched to a gene: 16. CDR1 and CDR2 from the germline V gene are SGHRS and YFSETQ. The CDR3 length is 17 residues. The CDR3 reads CASRELFGRGFPYEQYF. In nucleotides, the CDR3 is TGCGCCAGCAGAGAGCTTTTTGGCAGGGGGTTTCCCTACGAGCAGTACTTC.

This rearrangement joins TRBV24-1 to TRBJ2-1; D possibly corresponds to TRBD2 (6 bases). Trimming cost V 9 bases and J 0 bases, with 11 bases left between them. The CDR3 is made up of 14 amino acids. CDR1 KGHDR and CDR2 SFDVKD come from the germline V gene. CDR3 sequence (DNA): TGTGCCACCTCTCGGGGGAGCTCCTACAATGAGCAGTTCTTC. Its protein product is CATSRGSSYNEQFF.

This chain connects TRBV7-9 to TRBJ2-2; TRBD1 matches at 8 bases. The CDR3 is made up of 14 amino acids. Trimming took 2 bases from V and 7 from J; bases not matched to a gene: 3. Germline values: CDR1 SEHNR, CDR2 FQNEAQ (reference sequence). CDR3 sequence (DNA): TGTGCCAGCAGCTTACAGGGGGCAGACGGGGAGCTGTTTTTT. Encoded protein: CASSLQGADGELFF. Full variable domain (rest looked up from reference TRBV7-9 and TRBJ2-2): DTGVSQNPRHKITKRGQNVTFRCDPISEHNRLYWYRQTLGQGPEFLTYFQNEAQLEKSRLLSDRFSAERPKGSFSTLEIQRTEQGDSAMYLCASSLQGADGELFFGEGSRLTVL.

This chain connects TRBV6-5 to TRBJ1-4, with TRBD1 as a possible D gene (5 bases). The V end was cut by 4 bases, the J end by 8 bases, with 11 bases between. In germline, CDR1 is MNHEY, CDR2 SVGAGI. The CDR3 consists of 13 residues. The CDR3 region has the DNA TGTGCCAGCAGTTCCACAGGAGGGGAAAAACTGTTTTTT. It encodes CASSSTGGEKLFF.

This chain links TRBV28 with TRBJ2-1; D not resolved. Trimming shortened V by 6 bases and J by 12 bases, and 15 bases separated the two germline ends. CDR3 size: 12 residues. Germline CDR1 and CDR2: MDHEN and SYDVKM. CDR3 sequence (DNA): TGTGCCAGCAGGTTAGGGTCGCGGAGGCAGTTCTTC. The encoded protein is CASRLGSRRQFF.

This clone has only one observation. The DNA for the CDR3 is TGTGCCAGCAGCTTAACTGACTCTGGGGCCAACGTCCTGACTTTC. It translates to CASSLTDSGANVLTF. This rearrangement joins TRBV7-6 to TRBJ2-6, with D unresolved. The ends were cut back, 2 bases at V and 0 bases at J, with 5 bases in the middle. Germline V gene lookup returns CDR1 SGHVS and CDR2 FNYEAQ. The CDR3 consists of 15 residues.

The DNA of the CDR3 is TGTGCCAGCAGCACCGGACAGGTTCCCTACGAGCAGTACTTC. Translation: CASSTGQVPYEQYF. V is TRBV7-2 and J is TRBJ2-7; 7 nucleotides line up with TRBD1. CDR3 size: 14 residues. Germline V gives CDR1 SGHTA, CDR2 FQGNSA. With 5 bases clipped from V and 2 bases from J, the junction kept 6 bases outside the gene matches.

The chain uses TRBV7-3 and TRBJ1-1, with a possible D match to TRBD1 (5 bases). Germline assignment: CDR1 SGHTA and CDR2 FQGTGA. The germline V and J ends were trimmed by 2 bases and 1 base, with 20 bases remaining between them. The CDR3 is 18 residues long. CDR3 sequence (DNA): TGTGCCAGCAGCTTAGCCCCCCCCATGGGGGGACCGAACACTGAAGCTTTCTTT. Amino acid sequence: CASSLAPPMGGPNTEAFF. The full variable domain, with the rest looked up from reference TRBV7-3 and TRBJ1-1, is GAGVSQTPSNKVTEKGKYVELRCDPISGHTALYWYRQSLGQGPEFLIYFQGTGAADDSGLPNDRFFAVRPEGSVSTLKIQRTERGDSAVYLCASSLAPPMGGPNTEAFFGQGTRLTVV.

This chain joins TRBV18 and TRBJ1-1; D gene ambiguous. Trimming removed 3 bases at V and 1 base at J, with 9 bases between. The germline gives CDR1 KGHSH, CDR2 LQKENI. CDR3 size: 14 residues. The CDR3 DNA is TGTGCCAGCTCACCCACGTCAGGGAACACTGAAGCTTTCTTT. Translated: CASSPTSGNTEAFF.

This clone was picked up a small number of times. The chain employs TRBV9 and TRBJ1-4; the match to TRBD1 covers 9 bases. Germline lookup yields CDR1 SGDLS and CDR2 YYNGEE. The J segment lost 3 bases and the V segment lost 5 bases, leaving 2 bases of the junction unmatched. The CDR3 has 14 amino acids. The CDR3 is CASSRTGANEKLFF. Written as DNA, the CDR3 is TGTGCCAGCAGTAGGACAGGGGCTAATGAAAAACTGTTTTTT.

The CDR3 coding sequence is TGTGCCAGCAGCGGAGGGGACAGTTCCTACGAGCAGTACTTC. This encodes CASSGGDSSYEQYF. This chain uses TRBV5-4 with TRBJ2-7; weak D call: TRBD1 (7 bases). Germline loops: CDR1 SGHNT, CDR2 YYREEE (reference sequence). The V end was cut by 4 bases, the J end by 1 base, with 12 bases between. This CDR3 is built from 14 residues. The variable domain in full, completed from reference TRBV5-4 and TRBJ2-7, reads ETGVTQSPTHLIKTRGQQVTLRCSSQSGHNTVSWYQQALGQGPQFIFQYYREEENGRGNFPPRFSGLQFPNYSSELNVNALELDDSALYLCASSGGDSSYEQYFGPGTRLTVT.

This clone was observed a single time. Other DNA variants within this sample encode the same CDR3. The chain is built from TRBV6-5 and TRBJ1-5; a weak D match, TRBD1 (5 bases). The CDR3 consists of 12 residues. V was cut by 8 bases and J by 7 bases, with 12 bases left in between. Germline assignment: CDR1 MNHEY and CDR2 SVGAGI. CDR3 coding DNA: TGTGCCAGCGGGCAGGGAAGCCAGCCCCAGCATTTT. Its protein is CASGQGSQPQHF.

V gene TRBV6-5 combines with J gene TRBJ1-5, with a tentative D call TRBD1 (5 bases). The CDR3 runs 15 residues. Germline loops: CDR1 MNHEY, CDR2 SVGAGI. V gave up 7 bases and J gave up 6 bases, with 19 bases separating them. The CDR3 DNA sequence: TGTGCCAGCAACATGGGGGGTACTGGTTTTCAGCCCCAGCATTTT. This translates into CASNMGGTGFQPQHF.